This TCR beta chain derives from a study of blood T cell repertoires in COVID-19 (dated by TCRdb to 2018 to 2020). Notes on the research overall: Samples covering the acute and convalescent phases of COVID-19 were provided by collaborators in the United States, Italy and Spain. The material from the prospective study consisted of cDNA or gDNA derived from T cells, B-cell-depleted T cells, or PBMCs. The dataset comprised deeply sampled blood TCRbeta repertoires from subjects exposed to, actively infected with, or recovered from COVID-19. The repertoires were made available in a free public database intended to serve as a resource for research on the immune response to SARS-CoV-2. The samples were drawn from two sources: the first 160 participants of the ongoing ImmuneRACE study, and some 1,300 subjects contributed by 6 global collaborators. Sample metadata almost always included a de-identified subject ID, COVID-19 status, age in years and sex. HLA class I and class II types, where available, came from metadata supplied by the sample provider rather than from assay-based typing. Beyond this particular receptor, the publication reports: Clinical and demographic metadata were provided uncurated, with the amount varying by source and participant.

Comments on this clone: The antigen this receptor binds is unknown. The input lacks base qualities; no much larger clone sits a single base away.

V was cut back by 0 bases and J by 2 bases, leaving a gap of 20 bases between them. Its CDR3 holds 18 amino acids, cysteine through phenylalanine. Of all the DNA, just the CDR3 is kept, 54 bases in frame from base 1. The germline V gene sets CDR1 to SGDLS and CDR2 to YYNGEE. TCRbeta CDR3 regions were amplified from genomic DNA by means of the immunoSEQ Assay, a bias-controlled multiplex PCR. Concerning the study's data processing: Nucleated cell counts per sample were estimated from amplification of reference gene primers within the assay. Sequence reads were collapsed and filtered to measure the absolute abundance of every unique TCRbeta CDR3 rearrangement. For each sample, productive Simpson clonality was calculated as the square root of Simpson's diversity index over productive rearrangements. Imported from immuneACCESS, the table was reduced by TCRdb to in-frame sequences with V and J called. These copies leave out some clones; in studies compared against another copy, an unresolved V gene accounts for under half, and the cause of the remainder is not known. The DNA was the basis for D and trimming; V, J and clone size are from that table. The sample profile shows a few hundred thousand clones; around four fifths of them were found once. Clones ranked in the top ten supply approximately 2% of the sample.

A second Seattle source provided samples from volunteer blood donors who had recovered from COVID-19. Collaborating institutions collected whole blood in K2EDTA tubes following their own protocols. For TCRbeta analysis, collaborators shipped samples in one of three forms: frozen whole blood, isolated PBMCs, or DNA extracted from either of those sample types. This sequence uses TRBV9 and TRBJ1-2, with the D gene not confidently named. The sequencing sample was made of peripheral blood. The receptor was isolated from a man under 40 who had recovered from COVID-19. The CDR3 protein: CASSVEYWRERPNYGYTF. The bases read TGTGCCAGCAGCGTAGAATATTGGAGAGAGAGACCGAACTATGGCTACACCTTC. Full variable domain (CDR3 extended with the reference TRBV9 and TRBJ1-2 proteins): DSGVTQTPKHLITATGQRVTLRCSPRSGDLSVYWYQQSLDQGLQFLIQYYNGEERAKGNILERFSAQQFPDLHSELNLSSLELGDSALYFCASSVEYWRERPNYGYTFGSGTRLTVV.